What follows are 10 T cell receptor beta chains derived from one specimen sequenced in a study of T cells in Graves' hyperthyroidism and ophthalmopathy. RNA transcripts were the template for amplifying TCR beta CDR3 regions. RT-PCR in the first round (using the HTBI primer set) targeted the TCR CDR3. TCRdb analysed the multiplex PCR reads with MiXCR anew, one entry per CDR3 protein. Of 600,000 to 850,000 distinct CDR3 sequences in the sample, 15% to 20% were seen once. Sample: blood. The receptors here all came from a woman aged 45-59 years with Graves' hyperthyroidism that later progressed to Graves' ophthalmopathy.

This clonotype was counted at least ten times. The chain is built from TRBV11-2 and TRBJ1-5; possible D gene TRBD1, 6 bases. This CDR3 is 15 amino acids long. Germline V gene data show CDR1 as SGHAT and CDR2 as FQNNGV. V was clipped by 5 bases and J by 2 bases, with 13 bases between them. CDR3 loop: CASSAAAGGNQPQHF. The CDR3 nucleotides read TGTGCCAGCAGCGCCGCAGCAGGGGGCAATCAGCCCCAGCATTTT.

This clonotype was detected ten times or more. The chain has TRBV11-2 and TRBJ1-2; D gene uncertain. The CDR3 runs to 14 residues. From germline, CDR1 is SGHAT and CDR2 FQNNGV. Trimming left V 0 bases short and J 2 bases short, with 7 bases between. The CDR3 DNA reads as TGTGCCAGCAGCTTAGATCACGGCAACTATGGCTACACCTTC. As protein: CASSLDHGNYGYTF.

This clonotype was seen a handful of times. This chain connects TRBV4-1 to TRBJ2-3; D call uncertain. V was cut by 1 base and J by 0 bases, with 5 bases left in between. CDR1 and CDR2 (germline): MGHRA, YSYEKL. The CDR3 runs 14 residues. The CDR3 loop reads CASSQVQSTDTQYF. In DNA form, the CDR3 reads TGCGCCAGCAGCCAAGTACAGAGCACAGATACGCAGTATTTT.

The V call is TRBV27, the J call TRBJ2-1, with 7 bases fitting TRBD1. J lost 9 bases, V lost 3 bases, and 2 bases had no gene match. This CDR3 is 12 amino acids long. Germline values: CDR1 MNHEY, CDR2 SMNVEV (reference sequence). In nucleotides, the CDR3 is TGTGCCAGCAGTTTGAACAGGGGTGAGCAGTTCTTC. Translation: CASSLNRGEQFF.

V gene TRBV7-3 combines with J gene TRBJ2-1; a possible D gene is TRBD2 (7 bases). Germline CDR1 and CDR2: SGHTA and FQGTGA. This CDR3 has 16 amino acids. Between the trimmed V and J ends, which lost 3 bases and 4 bases, there was a span of 16 bases. The DNA of the CDR3 is TGTGCCAGCAGCTTCTACAGGGAGGGACCGTACAATGAGCAGTTCTTC. It codes for CASSFYREGPYNEQFF.

This clonotype was observed a few times. This chain links TRBV5-1 with TRBJ1-2; maybe TRBD1 (6 bases). Germline CDR1 is SGHRS and CDR2 is YFSETQ. This CDR3 is built from 16 residues. Between the trimmed V and J ends, which lost 4 bases and 1 base, there was a span of 17 bases. CDR3 residues: CASSITPGQSNYGYTF. The DNA of the CDR3 is TGCGCCAGCAGCATTACACCGGGACAAAGTAACTATGGCTACACCTTC.

This clonotype was recorded a few times. CDR3 sequence: CASTRGTTGAHQETQYF. DNA for the CDR3: TGCGCCAGCACAAGGGGAACGACAGGCGCCCACCAAGAGACCCAGTACTTC. The chain is built from TRBV5-1 and TRBJ2-5; possibly TRBD1 for D (6 bases). Germline lookup yields CDR1 SGHRS and CDR2 YFSETQ. CDR3 length: 17 amino acids. The ends were cut back, 6 bases at V and 0 bases at J, with 21 bases in the middle.

This clonotype was seen a few times. The chain combines TRBV7-9 with TRBJ1-2; 7 bases line up with TRBD1. J lost 4 bases, V lost 2 bases, and 10 bases had no gene match. The germline gives CDR1 SEHNR, CDR2 FQNEAQ (reference sequence). The CDR3 runs 16 residues. The CDR3 region has the DNA TGTGCCAGCAGCTTAATCCTTGAGGGGGCCAGCTATGGCTACACCTTC. Its protein is CASSLILEGASYGYTF.

Only a few counts were recorded for this clonotype. The J gene is TRBJ2-7, the V gene TRBV13; 11 nucleotides match TRBD2. The CDR3 is made up of 15 amino acids. Germline trimming cut 5 bases from V and 6 bases from J; bases unmatched to any gene: 9. Germline V gene sequence: CDR1 PRHDT, CDR2 FYEKMQ (reference sequence). The CDR3 coding sequence is TGTGCCAGCAGCCCCCCGGGGACTAGCGGCGGCGAGCAGTACTTC. Translating it yields CASSPPGTSGGEQYF.

V is TRBV24-1 and J is TRBJ2-1, with unresolved D. Germline V gene lookup returns CDR1 KGHDR and CDR2 SFDVKD. This CDR3 has 17 residues. V was trimmed by 4 bases and J by 0 bases, leaving 15 bases between them. The CDR3 bases are TGTGCCACCAGTGACCCTGATATTCAAGGCTCCTACAATGAGCAGTTCTTC. Translated, it gives CATSDPDIQGSYNEQFF.